This TCR beta chain stems from a study of response to subunit inactivated influenza vaccine. Overall study findings and caveats: The authors proposed limited new T cell recruitment per seasonal influenza vaccination.

The CDR3 runs to 14 residues. Per germline, CDR1 SEHNR and CDR2 FQNEAQ (reference sequence). The V end lost 5 bases, the J end lost 2 bases, and 12 bases lay between the germline ends. Each CDR3 protein gets one entry after TCRdb re-called the RT-PCR reads with MiXCR. The sample contains about 300,000 distinct CDR3 sequences, 22% of which appear only once. A note on this clonotype: Its antigen is undetermined.

This chain joins TRBV7-9 and TRBJ1-2; the D is unclear. The source is a man between 50 and 70 years old who received an inactivated influenza vaccine. The source was PBMCs from blood, collected about 19 months after vaccination. This CDR3 is CASSPTYGNYGYTF. The DNA for the CDR3 is TGTGCCAGCAGCCCGACCTACGGCAACTATGGCTACACCTTC.